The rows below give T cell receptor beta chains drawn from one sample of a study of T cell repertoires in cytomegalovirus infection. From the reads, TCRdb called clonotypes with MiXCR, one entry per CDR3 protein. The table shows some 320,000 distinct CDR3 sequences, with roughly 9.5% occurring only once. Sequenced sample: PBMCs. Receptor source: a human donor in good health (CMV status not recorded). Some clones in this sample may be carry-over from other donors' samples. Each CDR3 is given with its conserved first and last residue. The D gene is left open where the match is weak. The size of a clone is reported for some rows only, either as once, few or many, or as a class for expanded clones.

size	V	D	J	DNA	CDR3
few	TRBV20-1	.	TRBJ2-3	TGCAGTGCTAGGGGGGACCCGCGGGGAGATACGCAGTATTTT	CSARGDPRGDTQYF
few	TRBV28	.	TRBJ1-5	TGTGCCAGCAGTTTAGAGAGACGGCGGAATCAGCCCCAGCATTTT	CASSLERRRNQPQHF
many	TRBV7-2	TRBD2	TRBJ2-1	TGTGCCAGCAGCTTAGTTTCTAGCGGGGGGAAATATGAGCAGTTCTTC	CASSLVSSGGKYEQFF
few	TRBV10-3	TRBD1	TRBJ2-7	TGTGCCATCAGGGATCTCACAGGGGGTAGCAACGAGCAGTACTTC	CAIRDLTGGSNEQYF
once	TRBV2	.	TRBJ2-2	TGTGCCAGCAAGACGTCGGAATACACCGGGGAGCTGTTTTTT	CASKTSEYTGELFF
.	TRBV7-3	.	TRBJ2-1	TGTGCCAGCAGCTCCTTAGCTGGTCCGCAGTTCTTC	CASSSLAGPQFF
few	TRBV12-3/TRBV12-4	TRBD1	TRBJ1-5	TGTGCCAGCAGCAGGGGGGCACAGCCCCAGCATTTT	CASSRGAQPQHF
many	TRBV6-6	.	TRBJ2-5	TGTGCCAGCAGTTACCCTGAACTTCTTACCCAGTACTTC	CASSYPELLTQYF
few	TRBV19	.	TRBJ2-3	TGTGCCAGTAGTATTAATGCGGGGACAGATACGCAGTATTTT	CASSINAGTDTQYF
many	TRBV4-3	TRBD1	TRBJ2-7	TGCGCCAGCAGCCAAGGCGGGACAGGGACCTACGAGCAGTACTTC	CASSQGGTGTYEQYF
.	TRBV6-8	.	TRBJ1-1	TGTGCCAGCAGTTACGAGCCCCAACGGGGCGTGAGCACTGAAGCTTTCTTT	CASSYEPQRGVSTEAFF
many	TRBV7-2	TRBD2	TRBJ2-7	TGTGCCAGCAGCTTCCACAGCGGGGGGCCCTACGAGCAGTACTTC	CASSFHSGGPYEQYF
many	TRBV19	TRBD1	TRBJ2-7	TGTGCCAGTAGTATAGGACAGGGGGCAAACTCCTACGAGCAGTACTTC	CASSIGQGANSYEQYF
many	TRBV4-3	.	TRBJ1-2	TGCGCCAGCAGCCAAGATATAGGCACCTATGGCTACACCTTC	CASSQDIGTYGYTF
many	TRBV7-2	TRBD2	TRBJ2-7	TGTGCCAGCAGCATAGAGACTAGCGGGATCCCCTACGAGCAGTACTTC	CASSIETSGIPYEQYF
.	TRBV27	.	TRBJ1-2	TGTGCCAGCGCCGCAGTTAACTATGGCTACACCTTC	CASAAVNYGYTF
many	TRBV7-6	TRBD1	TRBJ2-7	TGTGCCAGCAGCTTGTCCGACAGGGGTTACGAGCAGTACTTC	CASSLSDRGYEQYF
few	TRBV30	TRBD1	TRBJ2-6	TGTGCCTGGAGAGTGGGGACAGCCTCTGGGGCCAACGTCCTGACTTTC	CAWRVGTASGANVLTF
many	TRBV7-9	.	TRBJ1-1	TGTGCCAGCAGCCCCAAACAGGGCTCCGGTTGGGTCACTGAAGCTTTCTTT	CASSPKQGSGWVTEAFF
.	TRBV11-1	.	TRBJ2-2	TGTGCCAGCAGCCCAGGGGTATCGAACACCGGGGAGCTGTTTTTT	CASSPGVSNTGELFF
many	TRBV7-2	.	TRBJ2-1	TGTGCCAGCAGCCTAACAGGAGTCTCCTACAATGAGCAGTTCTTC	CASSLTGVSYNEQFF
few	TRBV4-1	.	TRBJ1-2	TGCGCCAGCAGCCAAGATGGTAGGGGCGGCCGCCGGCCAAACTATGGCTACACCTTC	CASSQDGRGGRRPNYGYTF